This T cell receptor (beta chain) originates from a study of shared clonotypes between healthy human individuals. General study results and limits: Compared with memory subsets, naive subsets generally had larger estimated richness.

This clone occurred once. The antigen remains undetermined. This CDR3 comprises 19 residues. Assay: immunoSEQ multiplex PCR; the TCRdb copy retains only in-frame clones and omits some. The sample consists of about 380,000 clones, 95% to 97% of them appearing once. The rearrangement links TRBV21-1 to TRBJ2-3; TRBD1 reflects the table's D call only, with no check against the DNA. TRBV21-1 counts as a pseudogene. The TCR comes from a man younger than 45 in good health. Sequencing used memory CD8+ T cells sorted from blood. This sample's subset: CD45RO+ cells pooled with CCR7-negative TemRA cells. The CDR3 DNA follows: TGTGCCAGCAGTAAAGACCAACTACCGGGACAGACTACCACAGATACGCAGTATTTT. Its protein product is CASSKDQLPGQTTTDTQYF.